This T cell receptor beta chain originates from a study of blood T cells in healthy people across ages. Overall study context: Template switching retrieved approximately one barcoded beta molecule for each two T cells. General study results and limits: In older individuals, TCR beta diversity per million T cells was lower, falling roughly linearly with age.

Concerning this clonotype: Its antigen is unidentified.

Trimming cost V 1 base and J 0 bases; bases outside gene matches: 6. Germline V lookup: CDR1 DFQATT, CDR2 SNEGSKA (reference sequence). There are 16 residues in the CDR3. Primers used in a second PCR of about 6 to 11 cycles were a sample-barcoded 5' primer and a J-beta primer mix. TCRdb analysed the 5' RACE reads with MiXCR anew, one entry per CDR3 protein. Of under 1,100,000 distinct CDR3 sequences in the sample, almost 25% were seen once. These data are also associated with another study on T cells of mothers and their children.

V gene TRBV20-1 combines with J gene TRBJ2-3; 8 positions agree with TRBD2. The sample consisted of blood. The sequence derives from a girl aged 2 to 10 in good health. The CDR3 DNA reads as TGCAGTGCTAGAGTTCGGGGGGGGCGTAGCACAGATACGCAGTATTTT. It codes for CSARVRGGRSTDTQYF.